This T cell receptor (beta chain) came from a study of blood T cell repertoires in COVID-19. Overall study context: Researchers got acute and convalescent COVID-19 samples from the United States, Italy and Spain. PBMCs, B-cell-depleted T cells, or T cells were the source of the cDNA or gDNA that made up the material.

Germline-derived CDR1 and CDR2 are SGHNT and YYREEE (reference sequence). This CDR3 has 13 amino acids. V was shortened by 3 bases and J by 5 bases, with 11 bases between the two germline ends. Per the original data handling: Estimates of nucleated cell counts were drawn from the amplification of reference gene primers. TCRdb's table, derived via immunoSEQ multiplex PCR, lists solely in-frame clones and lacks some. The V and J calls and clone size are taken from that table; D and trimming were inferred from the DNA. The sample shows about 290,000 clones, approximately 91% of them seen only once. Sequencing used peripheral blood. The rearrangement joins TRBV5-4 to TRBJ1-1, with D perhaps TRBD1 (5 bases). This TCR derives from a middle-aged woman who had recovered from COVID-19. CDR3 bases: TGTGCCAGCAGCTCGGCAGGGCGGACTGAAGCTTTCTTT. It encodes CASSSAGRTEAFF.